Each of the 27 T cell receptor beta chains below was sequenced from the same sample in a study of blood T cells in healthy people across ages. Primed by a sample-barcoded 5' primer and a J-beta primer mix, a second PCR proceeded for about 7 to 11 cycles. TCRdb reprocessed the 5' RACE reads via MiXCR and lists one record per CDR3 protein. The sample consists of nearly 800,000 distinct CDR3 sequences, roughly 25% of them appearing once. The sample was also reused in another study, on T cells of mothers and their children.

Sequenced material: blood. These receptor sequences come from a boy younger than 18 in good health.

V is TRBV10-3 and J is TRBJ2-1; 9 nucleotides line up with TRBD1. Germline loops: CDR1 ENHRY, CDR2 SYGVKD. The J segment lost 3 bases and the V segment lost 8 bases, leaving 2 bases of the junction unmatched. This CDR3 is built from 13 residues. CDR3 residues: CAIAGQGYNEQFF. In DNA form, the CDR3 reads TGTGCCATCGCGGGACAGGGCTACAATGAGCAGTTCTTC.

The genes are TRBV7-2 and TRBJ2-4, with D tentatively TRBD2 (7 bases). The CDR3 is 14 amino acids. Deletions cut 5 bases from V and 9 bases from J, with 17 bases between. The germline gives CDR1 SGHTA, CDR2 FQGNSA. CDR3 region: CASSQRGGAIIQYF. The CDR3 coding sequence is TGTGCCAGCAGCCAAAGGGGGGGGGCAATCATTCAGTACTTC.

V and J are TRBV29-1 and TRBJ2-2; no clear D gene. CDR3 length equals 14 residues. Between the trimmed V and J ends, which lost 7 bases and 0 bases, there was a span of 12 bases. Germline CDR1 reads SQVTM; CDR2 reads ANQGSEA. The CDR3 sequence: CSALSLANTGELFF. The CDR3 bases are TGCAGCGCGCTAAGCCTAGCGAACACCGGGGAGCTGTTTTTT.

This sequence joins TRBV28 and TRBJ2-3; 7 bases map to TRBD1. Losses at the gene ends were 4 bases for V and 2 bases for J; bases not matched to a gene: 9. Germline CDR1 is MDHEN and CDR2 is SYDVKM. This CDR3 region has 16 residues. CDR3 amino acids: CASSSTGTDLTDTQYF. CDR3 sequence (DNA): TGTGCCAGCAGTTCAACCGGGACAGATCTCACAGATACGCAGTATTTT.

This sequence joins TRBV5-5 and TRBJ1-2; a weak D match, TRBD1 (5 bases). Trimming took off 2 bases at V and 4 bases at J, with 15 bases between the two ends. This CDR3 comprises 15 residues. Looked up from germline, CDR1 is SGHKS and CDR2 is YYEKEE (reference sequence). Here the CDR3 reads CASSLNQGGLYGYTF. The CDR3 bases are TGTGCCAGCAGCTTAAATCAGGGAGGTCTCTATGGCTACACCTTC.

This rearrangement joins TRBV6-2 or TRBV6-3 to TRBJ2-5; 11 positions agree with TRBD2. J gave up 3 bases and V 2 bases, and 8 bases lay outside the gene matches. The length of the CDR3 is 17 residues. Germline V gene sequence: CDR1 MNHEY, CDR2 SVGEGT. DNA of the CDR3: TGTGCCAGCAGTTACCCGACCTTGGGACTAGCGGAAGAGACCCAGTACTTC. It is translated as CASSYPTLGLAEETQYF.

In nucleotides, the CDR3 is TGCAGCGTTGATGGTGTCGGGGGGTTAGGCAATGAGCAGTTCTTC. It is translated as CSVDGVGGLGNEQFF. The chain combines TRBV29-1 with TRBJ2-1; 7 bases map to TRBD2. CDR3 length: 15 residues. The V and J ends lost 3 bases and 6 bases, in that order; junction bases with no gene match: 11. Per the germline V gene, CDR1 is SQVTM and CDR2 is ANQGSEA.

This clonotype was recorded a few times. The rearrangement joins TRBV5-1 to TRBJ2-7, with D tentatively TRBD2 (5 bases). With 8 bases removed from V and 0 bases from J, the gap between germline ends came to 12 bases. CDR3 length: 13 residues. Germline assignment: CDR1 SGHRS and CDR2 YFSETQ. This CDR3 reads CASRDLNSYEQYF. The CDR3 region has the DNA TGCGCCAGTCGGGATCTCAACTCCTACGAGCAGTACTTC.

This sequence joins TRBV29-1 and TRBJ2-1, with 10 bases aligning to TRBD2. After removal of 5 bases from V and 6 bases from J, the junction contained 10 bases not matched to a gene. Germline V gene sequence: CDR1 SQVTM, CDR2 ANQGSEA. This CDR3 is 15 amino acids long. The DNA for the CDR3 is TGCAGCGTTTATCCTAGCGGGAGTTCATCCAATGAGCAGTTCTTC. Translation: CSVYPSGSSSNEQFF.

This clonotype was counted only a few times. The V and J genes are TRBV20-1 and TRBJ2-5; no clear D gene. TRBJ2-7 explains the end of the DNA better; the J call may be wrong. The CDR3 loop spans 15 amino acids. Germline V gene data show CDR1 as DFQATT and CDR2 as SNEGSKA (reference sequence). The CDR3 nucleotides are TGCAGTGCTAGAGATCCTGACGAACCCTACTACGAGCAGTACTTC. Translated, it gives CSARDPDEPYYEQYF.

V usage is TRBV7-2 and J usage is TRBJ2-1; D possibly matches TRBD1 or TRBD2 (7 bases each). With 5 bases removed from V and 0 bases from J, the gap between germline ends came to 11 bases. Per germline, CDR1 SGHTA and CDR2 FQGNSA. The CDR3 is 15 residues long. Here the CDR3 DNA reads TGTGCCAGCAGCCGGGGGGACAGCTCCTACAATGAGCAGTTCTTC. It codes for CASSRGDSSYNEQFF.

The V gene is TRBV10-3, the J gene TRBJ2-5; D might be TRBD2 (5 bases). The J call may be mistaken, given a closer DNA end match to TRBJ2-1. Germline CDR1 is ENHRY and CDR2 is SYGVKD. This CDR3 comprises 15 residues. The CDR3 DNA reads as TGTGCCATCAGCCCCACTGGCCTCGGGATCAATGAGCAGTTCTTC. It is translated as CAISPTGLGINEQFF.

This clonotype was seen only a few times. CDR3 amino acids: CASAAFQETIPYTF. The CDR3 bases are TGTGCCAGCGCCGCTTTTCAGGAGACGATACCCTACACCTTC. V and J are TRBV27 and TRBJ1-2, with no clear D. Germline V gene data show CDR1 as MNHEY and CDR2 as SMNVEV (reference sequence). The V and J ends lost 8 bases and 10 bases respectively, with 23 bases between them. The CDR3 has 14 residues.

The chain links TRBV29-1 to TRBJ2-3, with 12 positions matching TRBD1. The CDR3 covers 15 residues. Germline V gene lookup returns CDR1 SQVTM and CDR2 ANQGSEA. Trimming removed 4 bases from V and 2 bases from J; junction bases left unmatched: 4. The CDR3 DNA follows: TGCAGCGTTGCGGGACAGGGGGCTCCCACAGATACGCAGTATTTT. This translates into CSVAGQGAPTDTQYF.

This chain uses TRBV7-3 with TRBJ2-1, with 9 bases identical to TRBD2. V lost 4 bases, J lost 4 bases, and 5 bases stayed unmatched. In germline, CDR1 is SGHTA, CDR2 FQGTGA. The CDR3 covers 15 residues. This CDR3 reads CASSSGTSRYNEQFF. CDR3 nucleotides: TGTGCCAGCAGCTCAGGGACTAGCAGATACAATGAGCAGTTCTTC.

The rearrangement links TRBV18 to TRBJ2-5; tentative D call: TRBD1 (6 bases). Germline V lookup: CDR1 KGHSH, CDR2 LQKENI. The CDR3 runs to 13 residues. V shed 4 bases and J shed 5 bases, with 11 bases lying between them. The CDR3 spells CASSQAGDETQYF. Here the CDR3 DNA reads TGTGCCAGCTCACAAGCAGGGGACGAGACCCAGTACTTC.

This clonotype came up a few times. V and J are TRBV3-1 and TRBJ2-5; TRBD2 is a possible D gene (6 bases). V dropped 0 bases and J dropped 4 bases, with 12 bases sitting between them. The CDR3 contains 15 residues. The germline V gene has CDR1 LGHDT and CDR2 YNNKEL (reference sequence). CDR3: CASSQDTEGGETQYF. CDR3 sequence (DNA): TGTGCCAGCAGCCAAGACACGGAGGGCGGAGAGACCCAGTACTTC.

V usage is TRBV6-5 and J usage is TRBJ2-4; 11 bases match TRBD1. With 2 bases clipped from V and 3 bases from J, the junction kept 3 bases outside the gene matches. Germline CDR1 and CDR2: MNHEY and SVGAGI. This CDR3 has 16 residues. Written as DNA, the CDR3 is TGTGCCAGCAGTTACCTCGGGACAGGGGGCAAAAACATTCAGTACTTC. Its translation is CASSYLGTGGKNIQYF.

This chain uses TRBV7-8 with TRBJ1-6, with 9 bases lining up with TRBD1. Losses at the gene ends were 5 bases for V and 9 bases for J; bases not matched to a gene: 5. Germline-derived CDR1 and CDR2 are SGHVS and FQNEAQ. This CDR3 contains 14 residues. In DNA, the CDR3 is TGTGCCAGCAGCCAGGGGACAGGGACTTCACCCCTCCACTTT. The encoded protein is CASSQGTGTSPLHF.

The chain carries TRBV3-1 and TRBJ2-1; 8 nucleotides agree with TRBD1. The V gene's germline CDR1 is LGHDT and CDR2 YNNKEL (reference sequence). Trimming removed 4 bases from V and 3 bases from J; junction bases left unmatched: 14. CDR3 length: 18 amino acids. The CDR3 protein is CASSPRDRYNPFYNEQFF. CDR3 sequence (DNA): TGTGCCAGCAGCCCCCGGGACAGGTATAATCCTTTCTACAATGAGCAGTTCTTC.

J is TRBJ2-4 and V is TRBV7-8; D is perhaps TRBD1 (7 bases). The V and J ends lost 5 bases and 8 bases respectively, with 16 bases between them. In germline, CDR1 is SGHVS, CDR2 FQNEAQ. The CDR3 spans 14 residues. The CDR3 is CASSLSAGGYIQYF. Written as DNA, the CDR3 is TGTGCCAGCAGCCTCAGCGCAGGGGGGTACATTCAGTACTTC.

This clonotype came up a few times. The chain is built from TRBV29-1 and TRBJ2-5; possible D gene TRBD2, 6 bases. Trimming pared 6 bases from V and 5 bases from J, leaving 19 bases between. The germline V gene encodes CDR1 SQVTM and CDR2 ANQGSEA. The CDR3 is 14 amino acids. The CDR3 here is CSVRGGGVGETQYF. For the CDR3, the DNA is TGCAGCGTCCGGGGTGGAGGGGTTGGGGAGACCCAGTACTTC.

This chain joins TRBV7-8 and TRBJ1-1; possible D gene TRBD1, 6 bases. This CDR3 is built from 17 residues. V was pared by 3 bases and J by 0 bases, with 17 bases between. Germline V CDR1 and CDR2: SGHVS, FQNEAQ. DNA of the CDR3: TGTGCCAGCAGCTTTAGGGGGATCGGCTTCATGAACACTGAAGCTTTCTTT. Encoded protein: CASSFRGIGFMNTEAFF.

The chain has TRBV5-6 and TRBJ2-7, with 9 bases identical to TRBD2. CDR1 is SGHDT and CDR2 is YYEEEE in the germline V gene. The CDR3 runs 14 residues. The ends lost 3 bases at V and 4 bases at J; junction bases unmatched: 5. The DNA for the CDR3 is TGTGCCAGCAGCTCGGGACTAGCCCCTTACGAGCAGTACTTC. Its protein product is CASSSGLAPYEQYF.

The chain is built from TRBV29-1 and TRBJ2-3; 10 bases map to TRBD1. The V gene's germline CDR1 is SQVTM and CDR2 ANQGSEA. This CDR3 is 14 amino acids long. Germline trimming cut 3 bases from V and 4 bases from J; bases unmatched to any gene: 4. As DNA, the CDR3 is TGCAGCGTTGATGGGGACAGGGGTCCAGATACGCAGTATTTT. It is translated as CSVDGDRGPDTQYF.

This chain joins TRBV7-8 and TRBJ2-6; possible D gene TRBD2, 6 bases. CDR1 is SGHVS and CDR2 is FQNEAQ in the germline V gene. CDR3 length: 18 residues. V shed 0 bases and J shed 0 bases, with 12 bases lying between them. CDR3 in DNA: TGTGCCAGCAGCTTAGCGCGGGGCAGGATCTCTGGGGCCAACGTCCTGACTTTC. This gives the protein CASSLARGRISGANVLTF. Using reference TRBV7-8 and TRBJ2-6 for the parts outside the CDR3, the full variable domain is GAGVSQSPRYKVAKRGQDVALRCDPISGHVSLFWYQQALGQGPEFLTYFQNEAQLDKSGLPSDRFFAERPEGSVSTLKIQRTQQEDSAVYLCASSLARGRISGANVLTFGAGSRLTVL.

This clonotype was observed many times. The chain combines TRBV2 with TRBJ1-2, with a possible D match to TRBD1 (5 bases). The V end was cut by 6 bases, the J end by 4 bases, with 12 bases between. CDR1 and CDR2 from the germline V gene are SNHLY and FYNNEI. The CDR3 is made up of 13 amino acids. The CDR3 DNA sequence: TGTGCCAGCAGCTGGGACGGAATCTATGGCTACACCTTC. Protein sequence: CASSWDGIYGYTF.